This T cell receptor beta chain comes out of a study of OX40 agonist ivuxolimab in advanced cancers. The assay was immunoSEQ multiplex PCR, and TCRdb's table has in-frame clones only and misses some. The data show fewer than 50,000 clones, approximately 80% seen once. CDR3 length: 15 amino acids. Germline V gene lookup returns CDR1 MDHEN and CDR2 SYDVKM. V lost 2 bases and J lost 8, with 15 bases in between. V is TRBV28 and J is TRBJ2-2, with D unclear. Sample: CD4+ or CD8+ T cells sorted from blood, taken in a trial of the OX40 agonist ivuxolimab. The sequence derives from an adult with an advanced solid tumor such as melanoma, head and neck, liver or kidney cancer. CDR3 region: CASSLIGTHGGELFF. The CDR3 DNA reads TGTGCCAGCAGTTTAATTGGCACCCATGGTGGGGAGCTGTTTTTT.